This TCR beta chain was documented in a study of blood T cell repertoires in COVID-19. Overall study: Acute-phase and convalescent COVID-19 samples originated in the United States, Italy and Spain. T cells, B-cell-depleted T cells, or PBMCs supplied cDNA or gDNA.

The V segment lost 2 bases and the J segment 3 bases; nucleotides outside the gene matches: 4. CDR3 size: 16 residues. Germline lookup yields CDR1 LGHNA and CDR2 YSLEER. In the original processing: Reference gene primer amplification in the assay estimated nucleated cell counts. The table came from immunoSEQ multiplex PCR; TCRdb's copy has only in-frame clones and leaves some out. D and trimming come from the DNA, and the V and J calls and clone size come from that table. The top ten hold 6.7% of the sample, which has roughly 77,000 clones, approximately 90% seen once. The receptor was derived from a woman of 80 years or more with active COVID-19. Input material: peripheral blood. The chain recombines TRBV4-3 with TRBJ2-2; 9 bases map to TRBD2. The CDR3 DNA follows: TGCGCCAGCAGCCAACTTGCGGGAGGGGACACCGGGGAGCTGTTTTTT. It is translated as CASSQLAGGDTGELFF.